Following are 5 T cell receptor beta chains from one sample sequenced in a study of T-cell memory formation after mild COVID-19. TCRdb passed the 5' RACE reads through MiXCR, listing each CDR3 protein once. The sample comprises hundreds of thousands of distinct CDR3 sequences, less than 25% of which are singletons, and about 8.4% rests with the top ten. The sample was PBMCs or a T cell subset sorted from them (not recorded which). Receptors originate from an adult woman who had mild COVID-19 (a few samples of this study predate the infection). Cell type and time point are not known.

This chain connects TRBV7-2 to TRBJ2-1; D may be TRBD1 (6 bases). Germline CDR1 and CDR2: SGHTA and FQGNSA. Trimming pared 4 bases from V and 16 bases from J, leaving 17 bases between. This CDR3 has 12 amino acids. This chain's CDR3 is CASSSSTGNIFF. CDR3 coding DNA: TGTGCCAGCAGCTCCTCGACAGGCAACATATTCTTC.

In the case of this clonotype: Given a much more abundant clone one base away, this may be a read error. V and J are TRBV27 and TRBJ2-2, with TRBD1 matching 12 bases. CDR3 length: 15 residues. Germline CDR1 and CDR2: MNHEY and SMNVEV (reference sequence). The V and J ends lost 5 bases and 7 bases, in that order; junction bases with no gene match: 5. CDR3 loop: CASSDGTGGNGELFF. CDR3 nucleotide sequence: TGTGCCAGCAGTGACGGGACAGGGGGCAACGGGGAGCTGTTTTTT.

The V gene is TRBV27, the J gene TRBJ1-6; possible D gene TRBD1, 5 bases. The ends were cut back, 0 bases at V and 6 bases at J, with 15 bases in the middle. Germline loops: CDR1 MNHEY, CDR2 SMNVEV (reference sequence). The length of the CDR3 is 17 residues. The CDR3: CASSLSAGPIPNSPLHF. The CDR3 coding sequence is TGTGCCAGCAGTTTATCGGCGGGACCGATCCCTAATTCACCCCTCCACTTT.

This clonotype occurred a few times. The chain joins TRBV4-2 to TRBJ2-3, with TRBD2 as a possible D gene (7 bases). Germline V gene lookup returns CDR1 LGHNA and CDR2 YNFKEQ. Trimming removed 0 bases at V and 6 bases at J, with 22 bases between. The CDR3 totals 18 residues. CDR3 nucleotides: TGTGCCAGCAGCCAAGACCTTGCTGCCCCCGCGGGGGCTGATACGCAGTATTTT. Protein product: CASSQDLAAPAGADTQYF.

The J gene is TRBJ2-1, the V gene TRBV24-1; 8 bases match TRBD2. The CDR3 spans 18 residues. The J segment lost 6 bases and the V segment lost 3 bases, leaving 15 bases of the junction unmatched. The germline V gene has CDR1 KGHDR and CDR2 SFDVKD. CDR3 residues: CATSDPSWSIAGTNEQFF. CDR3 nucleotide sequence: TGTGCCACCAGTGATCCAAGCTGGTCGATAGCGGGAACCAATGAGCAGTTCTTC.